The clone carrying this T cell receptor beta chain was counted between two and nine times. This sample was taken from a study of blood T cell repertoires in COVID-19. Study-wide context: Nucleic acid was either cDNA or gDNA, and it came from T cells, B-cell-depleted T cells, or PBMCs.

The authors' processing: Cell counts per sample came from amplifying reference gene primers. TCRdb's table, derived via immunoSEQ multiplex PCR, lists solely in-frame clones and lacks some. The D gene and trimming were derived from the DNA, and the V and J assignments and clone size from that table. This sample has fewer than 400,000 clones; 80% to 90% occur once, and the top ten carry roughly a tenth. Researchers sorted participants into cohorts using their self-reported clinical history. Recovered status in Cohort 3 required two negative PCRs, clearance, or symptom resolution. With 2 bases removed from V and 7 bases from J, the gap between germline ends came to 14 bases. Germline lookup yields CDR1 SGHAT and CDR2 FQNNGV. The CDR3 is 14 amino acids.

What was sequenced was PBMCs or T cells enriched from blood (not recorded which). The sequence was obtained from a woman aged 50 to 60 who had recovered from COVID-19. J is TRBJ1-2 and V is TRBV11-2; D not certain. The CDR3 region is CASSLKEGSFGYTF. CDR3 nucleotide sequence: TGTGCCAGCAGCTTAAAGGAGGGTTCCTTTGGCTACACCTTC.